A single sample gave rise to the 12 T cell receptor beta chains below, sequenced in a study of blood T cell repertoires in COVID-19. TCRdb's table, derived via immunoSEQ multiplex PCR, lists solely in-frame clones and lacks some. The sample comprises over 10,000 clones, roughly 85% of which are singletons, and approximately 31% rests with the top ten. The sample was peripheral blood. The source is a human donor in a cohort sampled during active COVID-19.

The chain uses TRBV7-2 and TRBJ2-3; a weak D match, TRBD1 (6 bases). Trimming cost V 2 bases and J 4 bases, with 10 bases left between them. The germline CDR1 and CDR2 sequences are SGHTA and FQGNSA. The CDR3 has 14 amino acids. The CDR3 DNA follows: TGTGCCAGCAGCTTACAAGGGGGATCAGATACGCAGTATTTT. It yields the protein CASSLQGGSDTQYF. The full variable domain, its missing parts supplied by reference TRBV7-2 and TRBJ2-3, is GAGVSQSPSNKVTEKGKDVELRCDPISGHTALYWYRQSLGQGLEFLIYFQGNSAPDKSGLPSDRFSAERTGGSVSTLTIQRTQQEDSAVYLCASSLQGGSDTQYFGPGTRLTVL.

Only one count was recorded for this clone. CDR3: CASSPGQGNEKLFF. The CDR3 DNA sequence: TGCGCCAGCAGCCCCGGACAGGGTAATGAAAAACTGTTTTTT. The rearrangement joins TRBV5-1 to TRBJ1-4, with TRBD1 matching 8 bases. The V segment lost 4 bases and the J segment 4 bases; nucleotides outside the gene matches: 3. The CDR3 has 14 residues. CDR1 is SGHRS and CDR2 is YFSETQ in the germline V gene.

This chain connects TRBV5-1 to TRBJ2-3, with 7 nucleotides matching TRBD2. The CDR3 is made up of 15 amino acids. The V gene end was trimmed by 4 bases and the J gene end by 2 bases; junction bases not matched to a gene: 7. Germline CDR1 and CDR2: SGHRS and YFSETQ. The DNA for the CDR3 is TGCGCCAGCAGCCCGGGGGGTTACCCCACAGATACGCAGTATTTT. Translation gives CASSPGGYPTDTQYF.

This clone appeared once. The rearrangement links TRBV5-1 to TRBJ2-4; TRBD2 is a possible D gene (6 bases). Germline V gives CDR1 SGHRS, CDR2 YFSETQ. Trimming removed 1 base at V and 8 bases at J, with 7 bases between. This CDR3 spans 12 amino acids. This CDR3 is CASSLPSDIQYF. DNA of the CDR3: TGCGCCAGCAGCTTGCCTAGCGACATTCAGTACTTC.

The chain recombines TRBV30 with TRBJ1-5; TRBD1 agrees at 11 bases. Trimming at V came to 2 bases and at J to 9 bases, leaving 6 bases not matched to a gene. The CDR3 sequence is 14 residues long. In germline, CDR1 is GTSNPN, CDR2 SVGIG (reference sequence). The CDR3 reads CAWSLGQGGLPQHF. CDR3 DNA: TGTGCCTGGAGTTTGGGACAGGGGGGATTGCCCCAGCATTTT.

The chain carries TRBV6-5 and TRBJ1-2, with TRBD1 matching over 7 bases. V trimming: 7 bases; J trimming: 4 bases; junction bases outside the gene matches: 9. The CDR3 has 14 amino acids. The germline gives CDR1 MNHEY, CDR2 SVGAGI. CDR3 sequence (DNA): TGTGCCAGCAACACAGGGGACGGGCCCTATGGCTACACCTTC. This codes for CASNTGDGPYGYTF.

This clone occurred once. DNA for the CDR3: TGTGCCAGCTCACCTTACCGAGCGACAGGGCTATACACAGATACGCAGTATTTT. Residues: CASSPYRATGLYTDTQYF. The chain has TRBV18 and TRBJ2-3; the match to TRBD1 covers 7 bases. Germline CDR1 KGHSH, CDR2 LQKENI. The CDR3 is 18 residues long. Trimming removed 3 bases from V and 2 bases from J; junction bases left unmatched: 14.

This clone was picked up a small number of times. The chain joins TRBV7-6 to TRBJ2-2; 9 bases fit TRBD1. Per germline, CDR1 SGHVS and CDR2 FNYEAQ. V lost 5 bases and J lost 6; bases outside the gene matches: 10. The CDR3 is made up of 16 amino acids. CDR3 coding DNA: TGTGCCAGCAGCGAAACCGGGACAGGGTCTCCCGGGGAGCTGTTTTTT. This encodes CASSETGTGSPGELFF.

This clone was observed a handful of times. The CDR3 DNA reads TGTGCCTGGACTAGCACAGATACGCAGTATTTT. Translating gives CAWTSTDTQYF. This chain links TRBV30 with TRBJ2-3; D remains ambiguous. The germline V gene has CDR1 GTSNPN and CDR2 SVGIG (reference sequence). Trimming removed 4 bases at V and 0 bases at J, with 2 bases between. The CDR3 is 11 amino acids.

The chain combines TRBV6-5 with TRBJ2-1; 8 bases line up with TRBD1. Germline loops: CDR1 MNHEY, CDR2 SVGAGI. J lost 2 bases, V lost 6 bases, and 0 bases had no gene match. This CDR3 has 13 amino acids. Written as DNA, the CDR3 is TGTGCCAGCAGACAGGGGGCCTACAATGAGCAGTTCTTC. Translation: CASRQGAYNEQFF.

Written as DNA, the CDR3 is TGTGCCAGTAGTTATAGCGGGGCGAGCACAGATACGCAGTATTTT. Its translation is CASSYSGASTDTQYF. The V call is TRBV19, the J call TRBJ2-3, with TRBD2 matching over 8 bases. CDR1 and CDR2 from the germline V gene are LNHDA and SQIVND (reference sequence). The ends lost 5 bases at V and 0 bases at J; junction bases unmatched: 4. There are 15 residues in the CDR3.

The chain uses TRBV28 and TRBJ2-7, with 9 bases that match TRBD1. The CDR3 has 16 amino acids. Germline CDR1 and CDR2: MDHEN and SYDVKM. V lost 3 bases to trimming and J lost 7 bases; unmatched junction nucleotides: 13. The DNA for the CDR3 is TGTGCCAGCAGTTTGACACCCGGGACAGGGTTTCGGGAGCAGTACTTC. Encoded protein: CASSLTPGTGFREQYF. The full variable domain, its missing parts supplied by reference TRBV28 and TRBJ2-7, is DVKVTQSSRYLVKRTGEKVFLECVQDMDHENMFWYRQDPGLGLRLIYFSYDVKMKEKGDIPEGYSVSREKKERFSLILESASTNQTSMYLCASSLTPGTGFREQYFGPGTRLTVT.